The clone carrying this T cell receptor (beta chain) has a handful of counts. The antigen is undetermined. This entry belongs to a study of post-analysis software for immune sequencing data. General observations from the study: Five TRBV segments, including TRBV5-6, TRBV5-1 and TRBV20-1, were more frequent in patients than controls.

Each TCR beta cDNA library carried unique molecular identifiers. TCRdb re-called the PCR reads through MiXCR, storing one row per CDR3 protein. The data contain around 190,000 distinct CDR3 sequences, 25% to 30% of them singletons. There are 15 residues in the CDR3. CDR1 is SEHNR and CDR2 is FQNEAQ in the germline V gene (reference sequence). The clonotype was recovered from a girl aged 2-17 years with multiple sclerosis. The material sequenced was blood. This chain joins TRBV7-9 and TRBJ2-1, with a weak D call TRBD2 (6 bases). With the DNA end fitting TRBJ2-7 better, the J assignment may be wrong. In DNA, the CDR3 is TGTGCCAGCAAGCCCACGGCGGGGTCCTACAATGAGCAGTACTTC. It codes for CASKPTAGSYNEQYF.